These 10 T cell receptor beta chains share one sample of origin, sequenced in a study of OX40 agonist ivuxolimab in advanced cancers. The protocol was immunoSEQ multiplex PCR, while the TCRdb copy is restricted to in-frame clones and leaves out a portion. Found here are under 70,000 clones, 85% to 90% of them singletons; the top ten hold more than 5.5%. The sample here was CD4+ or CD8+ T cells sorted from blood, taken in a trial of the OX40 agonist ivuxolimab. The receptors were sampled from an adult with an advanced solid tumor such as melanoma, head and neck, liver or kidney cancer.

The chain combines TRBV2 with TRBJ1-1; D possibly corresponds to TRBD1 (6 bases). Germline V lookup: CDR1 SNHLY, CDR2 FYNNEI. CDR3 length: 14 residues. The V and J ends lost 6 bases and 3 bases respectively, with 14 bases between them. The CDR3 DNA is TGTGCCAGCAGACAGGGCCTATGGGACACTGAAGCTTTCTTT. As protein: CASRQGLWDTEAFF.

This rearrangement joins TRBV19 to TRBJ1-2; TRBD1 agrees at 11 bases. The CDR3 has 16 residues. J lost 3 bases, V lost 7 bases, and 10 bases had no gene match. Germline V gene sequence: CDR1 LNHDA, CDR2 SQIVND (reference sequence). This CDR3 reads CASKDRGRHLDYGYTF. CDR3 coding DNA: TGTGCCAGTAAGGACAGGGGGCGACATCTTGACTATGGCTACACCTTC.

The chain uses TRBV13 and TRBJ2-1; D is unclear. This CDR3 contains 17 residues. Per the germline V gene, CDR1 is PRHDT and CDR2 is FYEKMQ (reference sequence). Trimming pared 4 bases from V and 7 bases from J, leaving 23 bases between. CDR3 in amino acids: CASSSLIEGQVSNEQFF. The CDR3 DNA is TGTGCCAGCAGCTCCCTCATCGAAGGGCAAGTATCGAATGAGCAGTTCTTC.

The chain links TRBV27 to TRBJ1-5; D is undetermined. From germline, CDR1 is MNHEY and CDR2 SMNVEV (reference sequence). The ends were cut back, 3 bases at V and 2 bases at J, with 8 bases in the middle. The length of the CDR3 is 14 residues. Written as DNA, the CDR3 is TGTGCCAGCAGTTTCATTGGAGGCAATCAGCCCCAGCATTTT. Protein: CASSFIGGNQPQHF.

This clone was observed a few times. The genes are TRBV5-6 and TRBJ2-1; D remains ambiguous. V lost 0 bases and J 8 bases, leaving 12 bases between the germline ends. CDR1 SGHDT and CDR2 YYEEEE come from the germline V gene. The length of the CDR3 is 14 residues. In DNA form, the CDR3 reads TGTGCCAGCAGCTTGGGCGGTGATGGGTATGAGCAGTTCTTC. Its protein product is CASSLGGDGYEQFF.

The rearrangement links TRBV7-6 to TRBJ2-7; D might be TRBD2 (6 bases). The CDR3 runs 13 residues. V shed 4 bases and J shed 7 bases, with 14 bases lying between them. Germline CDR1 is SGHVS and CDR2 is FNYEAQ. The CDR3 is CASSSGTGGEQYF. The CDR3 DNA is TGTGCCAGCAGCTCTGGGACTGGCGGGGAGCAGTACTTC. Filled out from reference TRBV7-6 and TRBJ2-7, the complete variable domain reads GAGVSQSPRYKVTKRGQDVALRCDPISGHVSLYWYRQALGQGPEFLTYFNYEAQQDKSGLPNDRFSAERPEGSISTLTIQRTEQRDSAMYRCASSSGTGGEQYFGPGTRLTVT.

This chain uses TRBV10-3 with TRBJ1-5, with unresolved D. The V and J ends lost 10 bases and 0 bases respectively, with 13 bases between them. Germline CDR1 is ENHRY and CDR2 is SYGVKD. This CDR3 has 14 amino acids. The CDR3, as DNA: TGTGCCAGCCAGGTCGCTCCTAGCAATCAGCCCCAGCATTTT. Protein sequence: CASQVAPSNQPQHF.

This chain joins TRBV10-2 and TRBJ1-5, with D tentatively TRBD1 (6 bases). This CDR3 spans 16 amino acids. Trimming left V 0 bases short and J 9 bases short, with 18 bases between. Germline V gene sequence: CDR1 WSHSY, CDR2 SAAADI. CDR3 sequence: CASSESMDSPLVPQHF. The CDR3 nucleotides read TGCGCCAGCAGTGAGTCGATGGACAGCCCGTTGGTGCCCCAGCATTTT.

This clone was picked up a small number of times. V is TRBV4-3 and J is TRBJ2-7, with 9 bases identical to TRBD2. The germline gives CDR1 LGHNA, CDR2 YSLEER. The J segment lost 0 bases and the V segment lost 0 bases, leaving 9 bases of the junction unmatched. This CDR3 has 18 amino acids. The CDR3 protein is CASSQDAGGLTFSYEQYF. The CDR3 DNA follows: TGCGCCAGCAGCCAAGATGCGGGGGGGCTAACATTCTCCTACGAGCAGTACTTC.

J is TRBJ1-5 and V is TRBV19, with TRBD1 matching 7 bases. The germline V gene has CDR1 LNHDA and CDR2 SQIVND (reference sequence). This CDR3 comprises 15 residues. V trimming: 10 bases; J trimming: 6 bases; junction bases outside the gene matches: 15. The chain's CDR3 is CATSPARGLFQPQHF. CDR3 sequence (DNA): TGTGCCACCTCCCCGGCAAGGGGGCTATTTCAGCCCCAGCATTTT.